Presented here are 10 T cell receptor beta chains from one specimen sequenced in a study of blood T cell repertoires in COVID-19. Sequencing used immunoSEQ multiplex PCR; TCRdb keeps in-frame clones, though not all of them. The sample carries nearly 350,000 clones, around 91% recorded once. Sample: peripheral blood. The origin of the receptors is a woman aged 18-30 years who had recovered from COVID-19.

This chain connects TRBV6-6 to TRBJ2-7; a weak D match, TRBD2 (5 bases). This CDR3 has 13 residues. Trimming removed 2 bases from V and 3 bases from J, with 8 bases in between. CDR1 MNHNY and CDR2 SVGAGI come from the germline V gene (reference sequence). The CDR3 here is CASSYDGVYEQYV. DNA for the CDR3: TGTGCCAGCAGTTACGACGGGGTCTACGAGCAGTACGTC.

This sequence joins TRBV7-9 and TRBJ1-5, with D maybe TRBD1 (6 bases). Trimming shortened V by 5 bases and J by 5 bases, and 22 bases separated the two germline ends. This CDR3 has 17 amino acids. Per germline, CDR1 SEHNR and CDR2 FQNEAQ (reference sequence). CDR3 in amino acids: CASSRPGAGGKYQPQHF. The CDR3, as DNA: TGTGCCAGCAGCCGCCCAGGGGCTGGGGGAAAATATCAGCCCCAGCATTTT.

The chain links TRBV27 to TRBJ2-1; D is unresolved. Per germline, CDR1 MNHEY and CDR2 SMNVEV (reference sequence). The V end was cut by 5 bases, the J end by 6 bases, with 14 bases between. The CDR3 is 14 amino acids. In DNA, the CDR3 is TGTGCCAGCAGTCGACTGGATACGGGCAATGAGCAGTTCTTC. Translating gives CASSRLDTGNEQFF.

The gene calls are TRBV4-1 and TRBJ1-1; D perhaps matches TRBD1 (5 bases). V was shortened by 10 bases and J by 1 base, with 19 bases between the two germline ends. This CDR3 comprises 15 residues. Per the germline V gene, CDR1 is MGHRA and CDR2 is YSYEKL. The CDR3: CATTRGGTANTEAFF. CDR3 bases: TGCGCCACCACAAGAGGAGGGACGGCGAACACTGAAGCTTTCTTT.

The table lists this clone with a count of one. The V call is TRBV6-2 or TRBV6-3, the J call TRBJ1-4, with 7 nucleotides matching TRBD1. The germline V gene encodes CDR1 MNHEY and CDR2 SVGEGT. V shed 2 bases and J 6 bases; nucleotides not matched to a gene: 6. CDR3 size: 15 residues. CDR3 amino acids: CASSYETGLDEKLFF. The CDR3 DNA reads TGTGCCAGCAGTTACGAGACAGGGTTGGATGAAAAACTGTTTTTT.

This rearrangement joins TRBV2 to TRBJ1-2; the D is unclear. The CDR3 extends over 14 amino acids. V lost 3 bases and J 5 bases, leaving 13 bases between the germline ends. CDR1 SNHLY and CDR2 FYNNEI come from the germline V gene. The CDR3 sequence is CASSDGSAAYGYTF. CDR3 coding DNA: TGTGCCAGCAGTGACGGATCGGCGGCGTATGGCTACACCTTC.

V is TRBV29-1 and J is TRBJ1-3, with TRBD1 as a possible D gene (6 bases). The CDR3 is 14 residues long. CDR1 and CDR2 (germline): SQVTM, ANQGSEA. With 4 bases removed from V and 4 bases from J, the gap between germline ends came to 14 bases. This CDR3 reads CSVGSGESGNTIYF. The DNA for the CDR3 is TGCAGCGTTGGTTCAGGGGAGTCGGGAAACACCATATATTTT.

The J gene is TRBJ1-2, the V gene TRBV10-3, with TRBD1 matching over 8 bases. This CDR3 is 14 amino acids long. CDR1 ENHRY and CDR2 SYGVKD come from the germline V gene. The junction had 4 bases not matched to a gene; V was cut back by 5 bases and J by 2 bases. CDR3 sequence (DNA): TGTGCCATCAGTCCTGGACAGGGAAACTATGGCTACACCTTC. Translating gives CAISPGQGNYGYTF.

The J gene is TRBJ1-6, the V gene TRBV5-3; unclear D gene. TRBV5-3 is given ORF status, its function remaining uncertain. V shed 7 bases and J shed 4 bases, with 9 bases lying between them. The CDR3 is 13 amino acids. The CDR3 loop reads CARPVKYNSPLHF. CDR3 in DNA: TGTGCCAGACCGGTAAAGTATAATTCACCCCTCCACTTT.

This clone was seen a handful of times. The chain couples TRBV29-1 to TRBJ2-5, with TRBD2 identical over 9 bases. The CDR3 runs to 11 residues. V lost 7 bases, J lost 6 bases, and 3 bases stayed unmatched. Germline V gene sequence: CDR1 SQVTM, CDR2 ANQGSEA. DNA of the CDR3: TGCAGCGCGGGACTAGCTCAGACCCAGTACTTC. Protein sequence: CSAGLAQTQYF.